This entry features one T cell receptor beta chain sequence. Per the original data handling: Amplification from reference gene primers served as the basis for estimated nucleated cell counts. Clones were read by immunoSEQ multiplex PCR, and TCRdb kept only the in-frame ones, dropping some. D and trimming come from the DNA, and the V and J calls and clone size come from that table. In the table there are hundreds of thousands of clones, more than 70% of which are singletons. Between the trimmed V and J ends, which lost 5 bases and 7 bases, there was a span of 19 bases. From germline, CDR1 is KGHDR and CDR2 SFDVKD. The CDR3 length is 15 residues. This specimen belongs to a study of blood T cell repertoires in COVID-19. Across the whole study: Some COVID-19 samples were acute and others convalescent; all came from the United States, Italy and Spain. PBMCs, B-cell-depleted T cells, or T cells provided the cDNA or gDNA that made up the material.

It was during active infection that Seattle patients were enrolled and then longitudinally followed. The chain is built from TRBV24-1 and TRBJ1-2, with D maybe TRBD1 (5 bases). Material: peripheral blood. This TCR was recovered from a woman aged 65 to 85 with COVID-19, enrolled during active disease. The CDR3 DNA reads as TGTGCCACCAGTGGCCAGGGAAGGGACTATAGTGGCTACACCTTC. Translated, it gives CATSGQGRDYSGYTF.